This T cell receptor beta chain originates from a study of monozygotic twins with inflammatory bowel disease. Study-level results: Repertoires of patients may have been made more variable by differing immunosuppressive treatments. Support was absent for any single strong signal or clonotype linked to IBD.

Worth noting for this clonotype: Its target is unknown.

The template switching step added UMIs that contained a 6-nucleotide sample barcode. TCRdb derives one entry per CDR3 protein from the 5' RACE reads, leaving out DNA. The sample totals around 370,000 distinct CDR3 sequences. Germline CDR1 and CDR2: DFQATT and SNEGSKA (reference sequence). The CDR3 sequence is 14 residues long. The V and J genes are TRBV20-1 and TRBJ2-7; as DNA is missing, the TRBD1 call by TCRdb cannot be tested. Sequencing input: blood. The clonotype was recovered from a human donor with ulcerative colitis or Crohn's disease, or a healthy co-twin of an affected twin (not recorded which). The CDR3: CSARTGQVTYEQYF.